The TCR beta chain under discussion was sequenced for a study of blood T cell repertoires in COVID-19. About the research overall: Sources were T cells, B-cell-depleted T cells, or PBMCs; the material itself was cDNA or gDNA.

The data were produced by immunoSEQ multiplex PCR, yet TCRdb's version contains in-frame clones alone and is incomplete. This table holds 200,000 to 250,000 clones, roughly 83% found once. The germline V gene has CDR1 MNHEY and CDR2 SMNVEV (reference sequence). The ends lost 2 bases at V and 1 base at J; junction bases unmatched: 4. The CDR3 extends over 16 amino acids. The clonotype comes from an older man with acute or convalescent COVID-19. The sequenced material came from peripheral blood. The chain links TRBV27 to TRBJ2-5, with 10 bases aligning to TRBD2. The CDR3 DNA is TGTGCCAGCAGTTTAGCGAGGACTAGCGGCCAAGAGACCCAGTACTTC. Residues: CASSLARTSGQETQYF.